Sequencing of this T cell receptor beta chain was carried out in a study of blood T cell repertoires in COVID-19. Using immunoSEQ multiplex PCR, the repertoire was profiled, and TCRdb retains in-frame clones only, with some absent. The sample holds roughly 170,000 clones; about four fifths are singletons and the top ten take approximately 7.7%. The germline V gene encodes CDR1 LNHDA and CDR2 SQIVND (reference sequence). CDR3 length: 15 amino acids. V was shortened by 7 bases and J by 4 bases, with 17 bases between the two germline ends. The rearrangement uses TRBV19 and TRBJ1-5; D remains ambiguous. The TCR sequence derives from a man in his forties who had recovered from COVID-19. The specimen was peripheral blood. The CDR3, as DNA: TGTGCCAGTAAACCCAGGTTTCGGACTAATCAGCCCCAGCATTTT. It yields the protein CASKPRFRTNQPQHF.